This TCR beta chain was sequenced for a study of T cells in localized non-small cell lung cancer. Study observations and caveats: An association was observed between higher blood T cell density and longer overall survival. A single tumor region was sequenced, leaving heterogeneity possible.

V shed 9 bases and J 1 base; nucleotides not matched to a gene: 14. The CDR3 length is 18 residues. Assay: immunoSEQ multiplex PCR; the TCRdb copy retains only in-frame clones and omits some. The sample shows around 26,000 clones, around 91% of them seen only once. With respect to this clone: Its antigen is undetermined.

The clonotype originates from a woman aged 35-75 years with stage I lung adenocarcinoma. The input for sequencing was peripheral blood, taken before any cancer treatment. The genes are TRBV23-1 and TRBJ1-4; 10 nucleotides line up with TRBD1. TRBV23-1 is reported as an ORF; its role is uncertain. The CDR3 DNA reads TGCGCCAGAAAACAGACAGGGGGCCGAATCGGAACTAATGAAAAACTGTTTTTT. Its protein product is CARKQTGGRIGTNEKLFF.